The clone carrying this T cell receptor beta chain came up once. The antigen is unknown. Included in the TCR beta cDNA libraries were unique molecular identifiers. There were roughly 0.85 to 11 million T cells, and 480,000 or so cDNA molecules came from them. TCRdb reanalysed the PCR reads using MiXCR and keeps one entry per CDR3 protein. Of hundreds of thousands of distinct CDR3 sequences listed, around 53% are singletons. This specimen belongs to a study of post-analysis software for immune sequencing data. Study details: Recorded disease courses covered relapsing-remitting, secondary progressive and progressive-relapsing multiple sclerosis. Some patients had no subtype annotation.

The CDR3 is made up of 16 amino acids. Germline CDR1 and CDR2: DFQATT and SNEGSKA (reference sequence). V lost 2 bases and J lost 6; bases outside the gene matches: 8. Study results and limitations: Samples from one preparation batch, clustered by F measure, grouped strongly together. When compared against controls, multiple sclerosis patients showed significantly lower normalized Chao1 diversity. TRBV5-6, TRBV5-1 and TRBV20-1 were among a few TRBV segments more frequent in patients than controls.

This TCR was sampled from a girl aged 5-17 years with multiple sclerosis. The chain joins TRBV20-1 to TRBJ2-1, with TRBD2 matching over 12 bases. The sequenced sample was blood. In DNA, the CDR3 is TGCAGTGCTAGACCTAGCGGGGGGGCCTCGATCAATGAGCAGTTCTTC. Residues: CSARPSGGASINEQFF.